Listed below are T cell receptor beta chains from one sample, sequenced in a study of control samples from healthy donors and cancer patients. Data came from immunoSEQ multiplex PCR; TCRdb stores just in-frame clones and leaves some out. The sample records 250,000 to 300,000 clones, approximately 80% being singletons. The sample consisted of PBMCs. These receptors were taken from an older woman with lung cancer. Both conserved end residues are part of each CDR3. D genes are given only for firm matches. The size field is filled for only some rows; it gives once, few, many or a size class.

>TRBD1|.|TRBV7-3|TRBJ2-1
CASSIATGQGFDEQFF
TGTGCCAGCAGCATCGCGACGGGACAGGGTTTCGATGAGCAGTTCTTC
>.|medium-sized|TRBV10-3|TRBJ1-1
CAISEPGGDTEAFF
TGTGCCATCAGTGAACCCGGGGGGGACACTGAAGCTTTCTTT
>TRBD1|.|TRBV11-2|TRBJ1-3
CASRNRGPGGNTIYF
TGTGCCAGCAGGAACAGGGGGCCGGGTGGAAACACCATATATTTT
>TRBD1|.|TRBV5-4|TRBJ1-4
CASSPRQGINEKLFF
TGTGCCAGCTCGCCCAGACAGGGTATTAATGAAAAACTGTTTTTT
>.|.|TRBV4-1|TRBJ2-1
CASSQAGPRNEQFF
TGCGCCAGCAGCCAGGCAGGCCCTCGCAATGAGCAGTTCTTC
>.|.|TRBV5-1|TRBJ2-2
CASRGSGELFF
TGCGCCAGCAGGGGGTCCGGGGAGCTGTTTTTT
>.|.|TRBV28|TRBJ1-6
CASSFSGDYSPLHF
TGTGCCAGCAGTTTTTCAGGGGACTATTCACCCCTCCACTTT
>TRBD2|.|TRBV5-1|TRBJ2-5
CASSLAGAGSQETQYF
TGCGCCAGCAGCTTGGCCGGAGCGGGAAGCCAAGAGACCCAGTACTTC
>.|many|TRBV7-9|TRBJ2-5
CASSLGGAQETQYF
TGTGCCAGCAGCTTGGGGGGCGCTCAAGAGACCCAGTACTTC
>.|.|TRBV19|TRBJ1-2
CASSRAGSAYGYTF
TGTGCCAGTAGTCGGGCAGGGAGCGCCTATGGCTACACCTTC
>.|.|TRBV11-2|TRBJ1-1
CASSLGQGGSEAFF
TGTGCCAGCAGCTTAGGTCAGGGCGGGAGTGAAGCTTTCTTT
>.|.|TRBV12-3/TRBV12-4|TRBJ1-2
CASSLGTGDGYTF
TGTGCCAGCAGTTTAGGGACCGGGGATGGCTACACCTTC
>TRBD2|.|TRBV5-1|TRBJ2-3
CASSWGLAGVTFTDTQYF
TGCGCCAGCAGCTGGGGACTAGCGGGGGTGACCTTCACAGATACGCAGTATTTT
>.|.|TRBV9|TRBJ2-2
CASSVGNRIGELFF
TGTGCCAGCAGCGTAGGAAACCGGATCGGGGAGCTGTTTTTT
>TRBD2|.|TRBV5-4|TRBJ2-2
CASSPGTSSGELFF
TGTGCCAGCAGCCCCGGGACTAGCTCCGGGGAGCTGTTTTTT
>TRBD2|.|TRBV7-2|TRBJ2-2
CASSAKTGTNFGELFF
TGTGCCAGCAGCGCCAAAACCGGGACTAATTTCGGGGAGCTGTTTTTT